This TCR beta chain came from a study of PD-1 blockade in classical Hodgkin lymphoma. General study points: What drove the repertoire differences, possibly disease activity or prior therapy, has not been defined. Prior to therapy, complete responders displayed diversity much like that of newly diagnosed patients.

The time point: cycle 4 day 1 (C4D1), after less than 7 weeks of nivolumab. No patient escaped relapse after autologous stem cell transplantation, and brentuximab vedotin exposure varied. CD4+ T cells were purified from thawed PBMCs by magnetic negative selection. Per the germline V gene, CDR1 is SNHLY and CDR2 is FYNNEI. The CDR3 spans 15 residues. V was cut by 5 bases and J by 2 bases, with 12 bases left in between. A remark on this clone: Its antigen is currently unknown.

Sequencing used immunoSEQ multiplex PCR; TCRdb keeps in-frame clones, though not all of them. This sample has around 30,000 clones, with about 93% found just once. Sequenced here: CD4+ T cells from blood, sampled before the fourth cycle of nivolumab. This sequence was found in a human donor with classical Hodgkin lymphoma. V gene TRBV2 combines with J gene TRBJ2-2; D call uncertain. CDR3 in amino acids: CASSPDTKNTGELFF. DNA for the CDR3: TGTGCCAGCAGTCCCGACACTAAAAACACCGGGGAGCTGTTTTTT.